This TCR beta chain originates from a study of technical replicates of blood from a handful of donors. Germline V CDR1 and CDR2: SGHRS, YFSETQ. Between the trimmed V and J ends, which lost 4 bases and 7 bases, there was a span of 8 bases. CDR3 size: 12 residues. Sequencing used immunoSEQ multiplex PCR; TCRdb keeps in-frame clones, though not all of them. The sample consists of 85,000 to 100,000 clones, 95% of them appearing once. This receptor was taken from a human donor in good health. Sequences were obtained from T cells isolated from PBMCs. V gene TRBV5-1 combines with J gene TRBJ2-2; D possibly corresponds to TRBD1 (6 bases). The CDR3 protein is CASSQGIGELFF. DNA for the CDR3: TGCGCCAGCAGCCAGGGGATCGGGGAGCTGTTTTTT.